This TCR beta chain was obtained from a study of PD-1 blockade in classical Hodgkin lymphoma. Repertoires were generated with immunoSEQ multiplex PCR, while TCRdb's copy carries only in-frame clones and drops some. The table lists around 23,000 clones, approximately 89% of them singletons, with about 0.25% in the top ten. Time point described: newly diagnosed, previously untreated cHL patient sample. Thawed PBMCs were the source of CD4+ T cells, purified by magnetic negative selection. Study-wide results and limits: Differences between repertoires have undefined causes, possibly disease activity or prior therapy.

CDR3 length: 13 amino acids. V dropped 0 bases and J dropped 9 bases, with 11 bases sitting between them. Germline CDR1 and CDR2: LNHNV and YYDKDF (reference sequence). Concerning this clone itself: Its antigen is as yet unknown.

This chain connects TRBV15 to TRBJ1-1; weak D call: TRBD1 (5 bases). The material sequenced was CD4+ T cells from blood. The TCR was taken from a human donor with classical Hodgkin lymphoma. This chain's CDR3 is CATSRDRGGKAFF. CDR3 bases: TGTGCCACCAGCAGAGATCGGGGGGGTAAAGCTTTCTTT.